Shown below are 14 T cell receptor beta chains from a single sample sequenced in a study of CD8+ T cells in alopecia areata. Treatment denoted: oral pan-JAK inhibitor, 5-10 mg twice daily. The sequencing template was cDNA reverse transcribed from extracted RNA. Clones were sequenced by immunoSEQ multiplex PCR, and TCRdb holds only the in-frame ones, with some missing. In the table there are 150,000 to 200,000 clones, 45% to 60% of which are singletons. The source was CD8+ T cells sorted from blood, collected between weeks 51 and 54, from a patient treated with tofacitinib. The receptors come from a human donor with alopecia areata.

V gene TRBV7-2 combines with J gene TRBJ1-5; D is perhaps TRBD1 (5 bases). This CDR3 has 16 amino acids. Germline loops: CDR1 SGHTA, CDR2 FQGNSA. Trimming left V 1 base short and J 3 bases short, with 13 bases between. This CDR3 reads CASSLVGGRANQPQHF. CDR3 DNA sequence: TGTGCCAGCAGCTTAGTTGGCGGCAGGGCCAATCAGCCCCAGCATTTT.

The rearrangement links TRBV29-1 to TRBJ2-3; unclear D gene. This CDR3 region has 14 residues. V lost 7 bases, J lost 0 bases, and 14 bases lay in between. Germline V gene sequence: CDR1 SQVTM, CDR2 ANQGSEA. The CDR3, as DNA: TGCAGCGCCCTTACCGGGCAGAGCACAGATACGCAGTATTTT. Amino acid sequence: CSALTGQSTDTQYF.

This clone was recorded a few times. The V and J genes are TRBV29-1 and TRBJ1-1; no firm D call. CDR3 size: 11 residues. V was trimmed by 4 bases and J by 10 bases, leaving 13 bases between them. Germline V gene sequence: CDR1 SQVTM, CDR2 ANQGSEA. The CDR3 region is CSVVRLNGAFF. The CDR3 bases are TGCAGCGTTGTTCGGTTGAATGGAGCTTTCTTT.

The V gene is TRBV30, the J gene TRBJ2-2; D gene ambiguous. The ends were cut back, 2 bases at V and 2 bases at J, with 3 bases in the middle. This CDR3 is 12 amino acids long. CDR1 is GTSNPN and CDR2 is SVGIG in the germline V gene (reference sequence). CDR3 loop: CAWSFNTGELFF. DNA for the CDR3: TGTGCCTGGAGTTTTAACACCGGGGAGCTGTTTTTT.

V is TRBV4-1 and J is TRBJ2-7; 8 bases map to TRBD2. Germline values: CDR1 MGHRA, CDR2 YSYEKL. V gave up 9 bases and J gave up 7 bases; unmatched junction bases: 8. The CDR3 loop spans 12 amino acids. The CDR3 region has the DNA TGCGCCAGTCGGGGGGGCCGGAGGGAGCAGTACTTC. Translated: CASRGGRREQYF.

This clone was recorded a few times. The chain recombines TRBV5-1 with TRBJ2-3; possible D gene TRBD1, 6 bases. V shed 6 bases and J shed 6 bases, with 14 bases lying between them. The CDR3 runs to 13 residues. Germline assignment: CDR1 SGHRS and CDR2 YFSETQ. CDR3 DNA: TGCGCCAGCACCCTCGGGACATTTGATACGCAGTATTTT. The encoded protein is CASTLGTFDTQYF.

This chain links TRBV30 with TRBJ1-1, with TRBD1 matching over 9 bases. The V gene end was trimmed by 1 base and the J gene end by 7 bases; junction bases not matched to a gene: 10. The germline V gene encodes CDR1 GTSNPN and CDR2 SVGIG (reference sequence). CDR3 length: 15 residues. For the CDR3, the DNA is TGTGCCTGGAGTGATAAAAGACAGGGGGGTCTTGAAGCTTTCTTT. Translated: CAWSDKRQGGLEAFF. The whole variable domain, filled in from reference TRBV30 and TRBJ1-1, reads SQTIHQWPATLVQPVGSPLSLECTVEGTSNPNLYWYRQAAGRGLQLLFYSVGIGQISSEVPQNLSASRPQDRQFILSSKKLLLSDSGFYLCAWSDKRQGGLEAFFGQGTRLTVV.

This sequence joins TRBV5-1 and TRBJ1-1, with D hard to call. V was shortened by 1 base and J by 5 bases, with 6 bases between the two germline ends. CDR3 length equals 12 residues. Per germline, CDR1 SGHRS and CDR2 YFSETQ. The CDR3 loop reads CASSLSGTEAFF. For the CDR3, the DNA is TGCGCCAGCAGCTTGAGTGGGACTGAAGCTTTCTTT.

This clone was counted only a few times. In the same sample, other DNA sequences code for this CDR3. The chain links TRBV30 to TRBJ2-3; D gene unclear. The CDR3 is 12 amino acids. The germline V and J ends were trimmed by 2 bases and 1 base, with 4 bases remaining between them. The germline CDR1 and CDR2 sequences are GTSNPN and SVGIG (reference sequence). The chain's CDR3 is CAWSLGTDTQYF. The CDR3 coding sequence is TGTGCCTGGAGTCTTGGCACAGATACGCAGTATTTT.

J is TRBJ1-1 and V is TRBV7-9, with D unclear. Trimming left V 2 bases short and J 0 bases short, with 16 bases between. The CDR3 length is 17 residues. CDR1 is SEHNR, CDR2 FQNEAQ, per germline (reference sequence). CDR3 sequence (DNA): TGTGCCAGCAGCTTACTCGGGAAGCCAGGTTTGAACACTGAAGCTTTCTTT. Translating it yields CASSLLGKPGLNTEAFF.

About this clone: Other DNA sequences in this sample translate to the same CDR3. The rearrangement links TRBV27 to TRBJ2-3; no reliable D call. The CDR3 has 12 amino acids. V was pared by 5 bases and J by 2 bases, with 5 bases between. Germline CDR1 is MNHEY and CDR2 is SMNVEV (reference sequence). CDR3 DNA sequence: TGTGCCAGCAGTCCTCACACAGATACGCAGTATTTT. Its translation: CASSPHTDTQYF.

The rearrangement links TRBV13 to TRBJ2-1; TRBD1 or TRBD2 may be the D gene (6 bases each). The CDR3 extends over 12 amino acids. V lost 7 bases and J 8 bases, leaving 12 bases between the germline ends. Germline V gene lookup returns CDR1 PRHDT and CDR2 FYEKMQ (reference sequence). The CDR3 here is CASNLGGHEQFF. CDR3 in DNA: TGTGCCAGCAACCTAGGGGGGCATGAGCAGTTCTTC.

The rearrangement joins TRBV4-2 to TRBJ2-3; D possibly uses TRBD1 or TRBD2 (5 bases each). The germline V and J ends were trimmed by 1 base and 2 bases, with 10 bases remaining between them. The CDR3 is made up of 15 amino acids. The germline gives CDR1 LGHNA, CDR2 YNFKEQ. This CDR3 reads CASSQGAGATDTQYF. The CDR3 nucleotides read TGTGCCAGCAGCCAAGGAGCCGGGGCCACAGATACGCAGTATTTT.

For this clone: The same CDR3 is also encoded by other DNA sequences in this sample. This chain connects TRBV29-1 to TRBJ1-1; the D is unclear. V shed 6 bases and J shed 2 bases, with 7 bases lying between them. Germline-derived CDR1 and CDR2 are SQVTM and ANQGSEA. This CDR3 has 11 residues. This CDR3 is CSVAENTEAFF. For the CDR3, the DNA is TGCAGCGTCGCCGAAAACACTGAAGCTTTCTTT. Combining the CDR3 with reference TRBV29-1 and TRBJ1-1 gives the whole variable domain SAVISQKPSRDICQRGTSLTIQCQVDSQVTMMFWYRQQPGQSLTLIATANQGSEATYESGFVIDKFPISRPNLTFSTLTVSNMSPEDSSIYLCSVAENTEAFFGQGTRLTVV.